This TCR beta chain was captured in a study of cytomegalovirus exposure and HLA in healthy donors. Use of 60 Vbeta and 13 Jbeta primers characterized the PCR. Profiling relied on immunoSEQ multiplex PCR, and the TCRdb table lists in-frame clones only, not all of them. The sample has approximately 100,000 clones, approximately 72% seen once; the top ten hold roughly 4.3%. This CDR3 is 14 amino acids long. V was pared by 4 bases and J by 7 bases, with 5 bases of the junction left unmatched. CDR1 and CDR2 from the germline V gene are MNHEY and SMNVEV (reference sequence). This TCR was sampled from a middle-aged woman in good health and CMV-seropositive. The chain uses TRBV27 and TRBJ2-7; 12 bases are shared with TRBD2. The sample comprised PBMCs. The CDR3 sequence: CASSSRLAGEEQYF. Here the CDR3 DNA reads TGTGCCAGCAGTTCAAGACTAGCGGGAGAAGAGCAGTACTTC.